The 24 T cell receptor beta chains given below trace back to one sample, sequenced in a study of CD8 T cells in ankylosing spondylitis. TCRdb re-analysed the 5' RACE reads in MiXCR, keeping a single row per CDR3 protein. The sample carries under 950,000 distinct CDR3 sequences, roughly 20% recorded once. Study-wide findings and caveats: In ankylosing spondylitis blood, a motif of 7 to 9 highly homologous TCR beta variants appeared characteristic.

The antigens these receptors bind are not known. What was sequenced was blood, either unsorted or a sorted T cell fraction (not recorded which). The receptors were gathered from a male donor with ankylosing spondylitis.

The rearrangement links TRBV20-1 to TRBJ2-3, with 7 bases aligning to TRBD2. CDR1 and CDR2 (germline): DFQATT, SNEGSKA (reference sequence). V lost 6 bases, J lost 14 bases, and 17 bases stayed unmatched. The length of the CDR3 is 13 residues. This CDR3 reads CSAPLGRGSKWYF. For the CDR3, the DNA is TGCAGTGCACCCCTCGGTCGCGGGAGTAAATGGTATTTT.

CDR3 residues: CASIGPGLPFNEQFF. The CDR3 DNA reads as TGTGCCAGCATTGGTCCGGGACTCCCGTTCAATGAGCAGTTCTTC. V and J are TRBV28 and TRBJ2-1; tentative D call: TRBD2 (6 bases). The CDR3 is 15 residues long. The germline CDR1 and CDR2 sequences are MDHEN and SYDVKM. Trimming cost V 7 bases and J 6 bases, with 19 bases left between them.

This clonotype has only a few counts. The chain uses TRBV9 and TRBJ1-6; tentative D call: TRBD1 (6 bases). Looked up from germline, CDR1 is SGDLS and CDR2 is YYNGEE. Trimming took 4 bases from V and 7 from J, leaving 15 bases between them. The length of the CDR3 is 15 residues. In DNA form, the CDR3 reads TGTGCCAGCAGCCCCAGGGTAGGGGGGAATTCACCCCTCCACTTT. Translated: CASSPRVGGNSPLHF.

DNA of the CDR3: TGCGCCAGCAACCCTGTGACAGGGGTCTACGAGCAGTACTTC. Translated, it gives CASNPVTGVYEQYF. This rearrangement joins TRBV5-1 to TRBJ2-7; 8 nucleotides line up with TRBD1. The CDR3 loop spans 14 amino acids. V dropped 6 bases and J dropped 3; count of bases not matched to a gene: 8. Germline V gives CDR1 SGHRS, CDR2 YFSETQ.

CDR3 DNA sequence: TGCAGCGTTGGCTGGCTAGCGGGGGACACTGAGGGCTACGAGCAGTACTTC. As protein: CSVGWLAGDTEGYEQYF. The rearrangement joins TRBV29-1 to TRBJ2-7; 10 bases line up with TRBD2. CDR1 and CDR2 from the germline V gene are SQVTM and ANQGSEA. The J segment lost 3 bases and the V segment lost 4 bases, leaving 15 bases of the junction unmatched. The CDR3 is 17 residues long.

The genes are TRBV11-3 and TRBJ1-2, with TRBD1 as a possible D gene (6 bases). CDR1 and CDR2 from the germline V gene are SGHNT and YENEEA. V was shortened by 2 bases and J by 4 bases, with 20 bases between the two germline ends. CDR3 length: 17 residues. CDR3: CASSLFPRGRETYGYTF. Here the CDR3 DNA reads TGTGCCAGCAGCTTATTCCCCCGGGGGCGAGAAACCTATGGCTACACCTTC.

This chain connects TRBV7-9 to TRBJ1-6, with D possibly matching TRBD1 (5 bases). Trimming removed 5 bases from V and 19 bases from J, with 15 bases in between. CDR3 length: 11 amino acids. The V gene's germline CDR1 is SEHNR and CDR2 FQNEAQ (reference sequence). CDR3 region: CASSQGPRIHF. CDR3 nucleotides: TGTGCCAGCAGCCAGGGCCCACGCATACACTTT.

In this sample, this clonotype turned up many times. This chain uses TRBV15 with TRBJ2-4; maybe TRBD2 (6 bases). The CDR3 is 13 amino acids. The germline V gene encodes CDR1 LNHNV and CDR2 YYDKDF (reference sequence). V was clipped by 7 bases and J by 6 bases, with 13 bases between them. This chain's CDR3 is CATNWDGRNIQYF. CDR3 nucleotides: TGTGCCACCAACTGGGACGGGAGAAACATTCAGTACTTC.

This clonotype appeared a few times. V gene TRBV29-1 combines with J gene TRBJ1-2; D is possibly TRBD1 (6 bases). Germline CDR1 and CDR2: SQVTM and ANQGSEA. This CDR3 contains 14 residues. V was pared by 6 bases and J by 3 bases, with 17 bases between. The CDR3 reads CSVTGSTGDYGYTF. For the CDR3, the DNA is TGCAGCGTAACAGGGTCTACGGGAGACTATGGCTACACCTTC.

This clonotype was counted a few times. The rearrangement joins TRBV10-3 to TRBJ1-1, with no clear D. This CDR3 comprises 16 residues. The ends were cut back, 3 bases at V and 0 bases at J, with 14 bases in the middle. The germline CDR1 and CDR2 sequences are ENHRY and SYGVKD. The CDR3 coding sequence is TGTGCCATCAGTGACACAAAGGGATCCATGAACACTGAAGCTTTCTTT. The encoded protein is CAISDTKGSMNTEAFF.

As concerns this clonotype: Given a much more abundant clone one base away, this may be a read error. The CDR3 region has the DNA TGTGCCAGCAGGCCGACAGGGGGCTACGAGCAGTACTTC. This encodes CASRPTGGYEQYF. This chain connects TRBV27 to TRBJ2-7; TRBD1 aligns across 9 bases. CDR3 length equals 13 residues. Per germline, CDR1 MNHEY and CDR2 SMNVEV (reference sequence). With 6 bases clipped from V and 3 bases from J, the junction kept 3 bases outside the gene matches.

In this sample, this clonotype turned up once. This chain uses TRBV7-6 with TRBJ2-1, with D perhaps TRBD1 (6 bases). Germline assignment: CDR1 SGHVS and CDR2 FNYEAQ. V dropped 5 bases and J dropped 5 bases, with 13 bases sitting between them. The CDR3 has 14 residues. This CDR3 reads CASSRRTADNEQFF. In DNA form, the CDR3 reads TGTGCCAGCAGCCGTCGGACAGCAGACAATGAGCAGTTCTTC.

This clonotype appeared a few times. The chain joins TRBV12-3 or TRBV12-4 to TRBJ2-7, with D possibly matching TRBD2 (6 bases). Trimming shortened V by 4 bases and J by 2 bases, and 15 bases separated the two germline ends. The length of the CDR3 is 15 residues. This chain's CDR3 is CASSSRDSSPYEQYF. The CDR3 DNA sequence: TGTGCCAGCAGTTCACGGGACTCCTCTCCCTACGAGCAGTACTTC.

This clonotype was detected a few times. The chain recombines TRBV5-1 with TRBJ2-2; D call uncertain. Trimming cost V 3 bases and J 3 bases, with 9 bases left between them. There are 14 residues in the CDR3. Germline V CDR1 and CDR2: SGHRS, YFSETQ. DNA of the CDR3: TGCGCCAGCAGCTATCGGGCTGACACCGGGGAGCTGTTTTTT. This sequence encodes CASSYRADTGELFF.

This clonotype was observed a handful of times. The J gene is TRBJ1-6, the V gene TRBV6-1; D remains unclear. This CDR3 contains 18 residues. Trimming pared 5 bases from V and 0 bases from J, leaving 17 bases between. Germline V gene lookup returns CDR1 MNHNS and CDR2 SASEGT. The DNA of the CDR3 is TGTGCCAGCAGTCAGCCCCGGATCTCCAGCTCCTATAATTCACCCCTCCACTTT. Encoded protein: CASSQPRISSSYNSPLHF.

There are many counts of this clonotype. The chain links TRBV9 to TRBJ2-1; D perhaps matches TRBD2 (6 bases). This CDR3 region has 16 residues. Trimming left V 0 bases short and J 2 bases short, with 12 bases between. In germline, CDR1 is SGDLS, CDR2 YYNGEE. CDR3 residues: CASSVVSGLTYNEQFF. The CDR3 DNA reads as TGTGCCAGCAGCGTAGTTTCGGGACTGACCTACAATGAGCAGTTCTTC. Full variable domain (rest looked up from reference TRBV9 and TRBJ2-1): DSGVTQTPKHLITATGQRVTLRCSPRSGDLSVYWYQQSLDQGLQFLIQYYNGEERAKGNILERFSAQQFPDLHSELNLSSLELGDSALYFCASSVVSGLTYNEQFFGPGTRLTVL.

The J gene is TRBJ2-1, the V gene TRBV28, with 9 bases aligning to TRBD2. V lost 1 base to trimming and J lost 10 bases; unmatched junction nucleotides: 8. The CDR3 is 15 residues long. From germline, CDR1 is MDHEN and CDR2 SYDVKM. The chain's CDR3 is CASSLFVAGEREQFF. The CDR3 DNA follows: TGTGCCAGCAGTTTATTTGTAGCGGGAGAACGGGAGCAGTTCTTC.

The chain couples TRBV20-1 to TRBJ1-6, with D possibly being TRBD1 (6 bases). CDR3 size: 13 residues. The V end lost 6 bases, the J end lost 6 bases, and 12 bases lay between the germline ends. From germline, CDR1 is DFQATT and CDR2 SNEGSKA (reference sequence). The CDR3 reads CSARQGGNSPLHF. For the CDR3, the DNA is TGCAGTGCCCGTCAAGGGGGTAATTCACCCCTCCACTTT.

This chain links TRBV19 with TRBJ2-1; D possibly matches TRBD1 or TRBD2 (6 bases each). Per germline, CDR1 LNHDA and CDR2 SQIVND (reference sequence). V dropped 4 bases and J dropped 2 bases, with 12 bases sitting between them. The CDR3 sequence is 15 residues long. Here the CDR3 DNA reads TGTGCCAGTAGTAAACAGGGAGGTCCCTACAATGAGCAGTTCTTC. Translated: CASSKQGGPYNEQFF.

The gene calls are TRBV28 and TRBJ1-5; possible D gene TRBD1, 6 bases. V was clipped by 6 bases and J by 4 bases, with 25 bases between them. CDR3 size: 18 residues. CDR1 MDHEN and CDR2 SYDVKM come from the germline V gene. The DNA for the CDR3 is TGTGCCAGCAGGCCTACCCCGGGATCTCTGGGGGCAAATCAGCCCCAGCATTTT. This translates into CASRPTPGSLGANQPQHF.

This clonotype has more than one count but fewer than ten. The rearrangement uses TRBV12-5 and TRBJ1-5; D call uncertain. V shed 3 bases and J shed 0 bases, with 3 bases lying between them. The length of the CDR3 is 13 residues. Germline CDR1 LGHNT, CDR2 FRNRAP. This CDR3 is CASGFNSNQPQHF. As DNA, the CDR3 is TGTGCTAGTGGTTTTAATAGCAATCAGCCCCAGCATTTT.

This clonotype was counted a few times. The chain uses TRBV12-5 and TRBJ2-1; TRBD1 matches 9 bases. Trimming cost V 1 base and J 3 bases; bases outside gene matches: 1. The CDR3 spans 15 residues. CDR1 LGHNT and CDR2 FRNRAP come from the germline V gene. CDR3 loop: CASGLGQGVYNEQFF. CDR3 in DNA: TGTGCTAGTGGTTTGGGACAGGGGGTCTACAATGAGCAGTTCTTC.

This clonotype has only a few counts. The V and J genes are TRBV7-9 and TRBJ1-1; D unclear. CDR1 is SEHNR, CDR2 FQNEAQ, per germline (reference sequence). This CDR3 has 17 residues. V was pared by 3 bases and J by 3 bases, with 20 bases between. CDR3: CASSLGEGRGYYTEAFF. The DNA of the CDR3 is TGTGCCAGCAGCTTGGGAGAGGGCCGAGGGTACTACACTGAAGCTTTCTTT.

This clonotype was found a few times. The rearrangement links TRBV28 to TRBJ2-7; the D call may be TRBD1 or TRBD2 (5 bases each). Trimming shortened V by 7 bases and J by 3 bases, and 22 bases separated the two germline ends. CDR1 is MDHEN, CDR2 SYDVKM, per germline. This CDR3 is 16 amino acids long. CDR3 nucleotide sequence: TGTGCCAGCACCCTGGGTGGGACCGCGATCCTCTACGAGCAGTACTTC. Its translation is CASTLGGTAILYEQYF.